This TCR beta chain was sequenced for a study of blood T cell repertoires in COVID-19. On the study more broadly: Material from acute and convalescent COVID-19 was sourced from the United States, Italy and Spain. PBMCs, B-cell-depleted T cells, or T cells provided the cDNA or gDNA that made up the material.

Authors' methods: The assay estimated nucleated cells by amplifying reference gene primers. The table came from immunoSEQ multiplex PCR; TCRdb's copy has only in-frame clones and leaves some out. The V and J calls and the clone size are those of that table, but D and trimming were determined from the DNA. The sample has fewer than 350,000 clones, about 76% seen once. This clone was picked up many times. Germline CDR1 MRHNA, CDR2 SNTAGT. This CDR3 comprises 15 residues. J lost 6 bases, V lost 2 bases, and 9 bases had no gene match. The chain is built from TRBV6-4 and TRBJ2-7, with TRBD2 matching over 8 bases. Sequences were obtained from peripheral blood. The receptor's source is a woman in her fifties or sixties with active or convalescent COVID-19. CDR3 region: CASSDGAGGPFEQYF. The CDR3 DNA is TGTGCCAGCAGTGACGGTGCGGGGGGACCCTTCGAGCAGTACTTC.